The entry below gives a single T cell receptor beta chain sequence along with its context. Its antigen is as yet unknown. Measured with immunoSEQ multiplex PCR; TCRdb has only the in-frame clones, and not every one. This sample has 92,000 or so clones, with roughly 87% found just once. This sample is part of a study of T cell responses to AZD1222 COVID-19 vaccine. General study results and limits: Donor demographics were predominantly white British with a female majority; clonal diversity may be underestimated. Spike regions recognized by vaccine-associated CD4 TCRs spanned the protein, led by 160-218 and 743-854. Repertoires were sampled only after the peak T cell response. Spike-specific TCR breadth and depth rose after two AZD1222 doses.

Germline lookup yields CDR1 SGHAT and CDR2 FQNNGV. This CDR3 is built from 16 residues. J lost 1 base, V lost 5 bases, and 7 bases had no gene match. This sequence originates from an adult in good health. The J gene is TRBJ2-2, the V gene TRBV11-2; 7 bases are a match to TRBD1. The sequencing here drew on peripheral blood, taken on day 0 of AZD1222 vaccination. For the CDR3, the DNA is TGTGCCAGCAGCGCTATCCGGACAGGGAACACCGGGGAGCTGTTTTTT. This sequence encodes CASSAIRTGNTGELFF.